This T cell receptor beta chain was identified in a study of cytomegalovirus exposure and HLA in healthy donors. For the study at large: Roughly 92 million unique TCRs, all from HLA-typed donors, were included in an early release of the data. Study-level results: Investigators reported around 150 TCR beta chains as tied to cytomegalovirus. In a later analysis, TCR beta V- and J-gene trimming showed a link to a missense DCLRE1C variant.

Points on this clone: Its target is not known. The sample carries other DNA sequences with the same CDR3.

There are 14 residues in the CDR3. The J segment lost 1 base and the V segment lost 5 bases, leaving 4 bases of the junction unmatched. Per germline, CDR1 LNHDA and CDR2 SQIVND (reference sequence). In the PCR, 60 Vbeta and 13 Jbeta primers were used. Repertoires were generated with immunoSEQ multiplex PCR, while TCRdb's copy carries only in-frame clones and drops some. The sample records 100,000 or so clones, 65% to 80% being singletons. This rearrangement joins TRBV19 to TRBJ2-7; TRBD2 aligns across 8 bases. The clonotype comes from a woman aged 50 to 60 in good health and CMV-seropositive. Sequenced sample: PBMCs. CDR3 amino acids: CASSSRLASYEQYF. CDR3 DNA sequence: TGTGCCAGTAGTTCACGACTAGCGTCCTACGAGCAGTACTTC. The entire variable domain, with the rest obtained from reference TRBV19 and TRBJ2-7, is as follows: DGGITQSPKYLFRKEGQNVTLSCEQNLNHDAMYWYRQDPGQGLRLIYYSQIVNDFQKGDIAEGYSVSREKKESFPLTVTSAQKNPTAFYLCASSSRLASYEQYFGPGTRLTVT.